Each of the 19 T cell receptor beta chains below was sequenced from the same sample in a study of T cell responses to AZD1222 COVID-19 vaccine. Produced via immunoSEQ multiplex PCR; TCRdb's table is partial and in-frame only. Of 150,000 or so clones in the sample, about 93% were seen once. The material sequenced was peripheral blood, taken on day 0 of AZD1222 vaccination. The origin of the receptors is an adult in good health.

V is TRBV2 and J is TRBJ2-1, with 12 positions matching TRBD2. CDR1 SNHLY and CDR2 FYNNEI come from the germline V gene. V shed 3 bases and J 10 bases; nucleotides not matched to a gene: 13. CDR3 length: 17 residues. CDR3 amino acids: CASSELAGGPDSGEQFF. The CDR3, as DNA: TGTGCCAGCAGTGAGCTAGCGGGAGGGCCGGATTCGGGGGAGCAGTTCTTC.

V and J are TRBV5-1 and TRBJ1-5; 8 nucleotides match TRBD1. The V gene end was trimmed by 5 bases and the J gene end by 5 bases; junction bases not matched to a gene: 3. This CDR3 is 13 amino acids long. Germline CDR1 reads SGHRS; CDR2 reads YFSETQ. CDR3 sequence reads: CASRTGDDQPQHF. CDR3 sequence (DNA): TGCGCCAGCAGGACAGGGGACGATCAGCCCCAGCATTTT. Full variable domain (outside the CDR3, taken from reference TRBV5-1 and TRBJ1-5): KAGVTQTPRYLIKTRGQQVTLSCSPISGHRSVSWYQQTPGQGLQFLFEYFSETQRNKGNFPGRFSGRQFSNSRSEMNVSTLELGDSALYLCASRTGDDQPQHFGDGTRLSIL.

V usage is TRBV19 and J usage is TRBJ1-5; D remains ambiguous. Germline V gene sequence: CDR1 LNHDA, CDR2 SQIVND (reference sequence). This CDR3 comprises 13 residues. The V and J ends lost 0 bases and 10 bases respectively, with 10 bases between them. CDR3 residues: CASSIDRKPPQHF. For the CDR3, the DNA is TGTGCCAGTAGTATAGATCGTAAACCCCCCCAGCATTTT.

The CDR3 spells CASSLGGRVDEQYF. The CDR3 nucleotides read TGTGCCAGCAGCTTGGGTGGCAGGGTAGACGAGCAGTACTTC. The rearrangement links TRBV5-4 to TRBJ2-7, with D perhaps TRBD1 (5 bases). The CDR3 has 14 amino acids. V was cut by 0 bases and J by 5 bases, with 12 bases left in between. The V gene's germline CDR1 is SGHNT and CDR2 YYREEE (reference sequence).

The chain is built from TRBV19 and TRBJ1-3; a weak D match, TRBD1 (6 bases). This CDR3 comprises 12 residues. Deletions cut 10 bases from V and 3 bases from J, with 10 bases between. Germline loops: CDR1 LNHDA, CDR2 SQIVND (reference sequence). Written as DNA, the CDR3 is TGTGCCACCAGGACAGTTGGAAACACCATATATTTT. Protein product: CATRTVGNTIYF.

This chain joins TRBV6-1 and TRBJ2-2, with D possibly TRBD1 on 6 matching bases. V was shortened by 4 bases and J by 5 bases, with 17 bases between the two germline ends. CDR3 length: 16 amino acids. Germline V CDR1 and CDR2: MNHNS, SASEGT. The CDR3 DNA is TGTGCCAGCAGTGTTCGATCAGGGGTAACGACCGGGGAGCTGTTTTTT. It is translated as CASSVRSGVTTGELFF.

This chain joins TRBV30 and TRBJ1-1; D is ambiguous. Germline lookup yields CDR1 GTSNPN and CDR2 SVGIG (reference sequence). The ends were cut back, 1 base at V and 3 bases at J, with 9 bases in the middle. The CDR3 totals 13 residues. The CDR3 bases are TGTGCCTGGAGTGGGCAGGCGCACACTGAAGCTTTCTTT. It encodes CAWSGQAHTEAFF.

For the CDR3, the DNA is TGCGCCAGCAGCCAAGAACCTAGCGGATCCACAGATACGCAGTATTTT. It yields the protein CASSQEPSGSTDTQYF. This chain joins TRBV4-1 and TRBJ2-3; TRBD2 matches at 7 bases. The CDR3 is 16 residues long. Germline trimming cut 0 bases from V and 2 bases from J; bases unmatched to any gene: 5. Germline V CDR1 and CDR2: MGHRA, YSYEKL.

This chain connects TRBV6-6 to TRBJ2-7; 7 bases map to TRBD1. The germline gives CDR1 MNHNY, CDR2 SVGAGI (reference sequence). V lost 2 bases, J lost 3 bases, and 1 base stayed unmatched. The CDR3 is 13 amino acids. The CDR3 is CASSYRDSYEQYF. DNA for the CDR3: TGTGCCAGCAGTTACCGGGACAGCTACGAGCAGTACTTC.

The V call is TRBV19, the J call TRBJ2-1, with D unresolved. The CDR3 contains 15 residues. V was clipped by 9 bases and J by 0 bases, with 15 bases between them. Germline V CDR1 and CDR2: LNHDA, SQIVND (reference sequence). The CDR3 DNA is TGTGCCAGCCGACTGGCGGATAGCTCCTACAATGAGCAGTTCTTC. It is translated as CASRLADSSYNEQFF.

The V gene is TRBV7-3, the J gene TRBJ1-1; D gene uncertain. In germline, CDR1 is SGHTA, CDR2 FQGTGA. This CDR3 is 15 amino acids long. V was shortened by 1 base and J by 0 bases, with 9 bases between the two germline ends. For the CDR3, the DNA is TGTGCCAGCAGCTTAAATAACGGTCTGAACACTGAAGCTTTCTTT. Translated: CASSLNNGLNTEAFF.

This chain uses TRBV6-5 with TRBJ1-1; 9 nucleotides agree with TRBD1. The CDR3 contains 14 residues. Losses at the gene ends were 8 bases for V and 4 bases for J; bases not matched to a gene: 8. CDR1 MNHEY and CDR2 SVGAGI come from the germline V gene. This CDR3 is CASWPQGAGTEAFF. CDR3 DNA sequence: TGTGCCAGCTGGCCACAGGGGGCCGGCACTGAAGCTTTCTTT.

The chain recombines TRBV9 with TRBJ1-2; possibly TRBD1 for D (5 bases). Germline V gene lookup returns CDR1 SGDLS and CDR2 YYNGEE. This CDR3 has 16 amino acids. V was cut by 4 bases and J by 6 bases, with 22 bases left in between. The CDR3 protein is CASSKAVGPTGDGYTF. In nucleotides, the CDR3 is TGTGCCAGCAGCAAAGCAGTGGGGCCAACTGGTGATGGCTACACCTTC.

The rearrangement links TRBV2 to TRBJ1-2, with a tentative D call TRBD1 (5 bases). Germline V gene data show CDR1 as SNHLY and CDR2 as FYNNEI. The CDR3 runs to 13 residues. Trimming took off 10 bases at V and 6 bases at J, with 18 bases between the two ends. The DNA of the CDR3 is TGTGCCACAGCAGGGCCCGGTATTGATGGCTACACCTTC. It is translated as CATAGPGIDGYTF. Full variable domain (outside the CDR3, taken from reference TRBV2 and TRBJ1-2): EPEVTQTPSHQVTQMGQEVILRCVPISNHLYFYWYRQILGQKVEFLVSFYNNEISEKSEIFDDQFSVERPDGSNFTLKIRSTKLEDSAMYFCATAGPGIDGYTFGSGTRLTVV.

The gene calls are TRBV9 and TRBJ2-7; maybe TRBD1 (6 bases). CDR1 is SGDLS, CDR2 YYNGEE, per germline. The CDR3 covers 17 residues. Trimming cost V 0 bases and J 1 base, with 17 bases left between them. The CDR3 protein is CASSVGMWAGTSYEQYF. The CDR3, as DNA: TGTGCCAGCAGCGTAGGGATGTGGGCAGGGACATCCTACGAGCAGTACTTC. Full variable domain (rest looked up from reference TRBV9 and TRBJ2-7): DSGVTQTPKHLITATGQRVTLRCSPRSGDLSVYWYQQSLDQGLQFLIQYYNGEERAKGNILERFSAQQFPDLHSELNLSSLELGDSALYFCASSVGMWAGTSYEQYFGPGTRLTVT.

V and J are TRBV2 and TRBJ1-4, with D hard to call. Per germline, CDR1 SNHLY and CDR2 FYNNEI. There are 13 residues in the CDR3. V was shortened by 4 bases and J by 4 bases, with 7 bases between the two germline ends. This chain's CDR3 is CASSGAGNEKLFF. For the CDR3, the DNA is TGTGCCAGCAGTGGGGCCGGTAATGAAAAACTGTTTTTT.

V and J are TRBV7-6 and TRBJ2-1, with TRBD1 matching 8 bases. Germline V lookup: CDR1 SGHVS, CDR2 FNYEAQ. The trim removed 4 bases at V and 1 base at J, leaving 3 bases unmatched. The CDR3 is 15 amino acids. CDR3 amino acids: CASSSGQGSYNEQFF. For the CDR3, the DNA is TGTGCCAGCAGCTCAGGACAGGGTTCCTACAATGAGCAGTTCTTC.

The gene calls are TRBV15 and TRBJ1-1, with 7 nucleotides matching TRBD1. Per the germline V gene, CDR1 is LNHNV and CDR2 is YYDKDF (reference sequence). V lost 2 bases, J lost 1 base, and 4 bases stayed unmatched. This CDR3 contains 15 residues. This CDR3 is CATSRPRQGNTEAFF. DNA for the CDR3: TGTGCCACCAGCAGACCCCGACAGGGGAACACTGAAGCTTTCTTT.

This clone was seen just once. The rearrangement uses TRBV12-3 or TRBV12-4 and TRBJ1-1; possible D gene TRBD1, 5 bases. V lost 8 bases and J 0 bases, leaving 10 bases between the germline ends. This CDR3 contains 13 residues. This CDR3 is CASSSRVNTEAFF. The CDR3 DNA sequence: TGTGCCAGCTCCTCCAGGGTGAACACTGAAGCTTTCTTT.